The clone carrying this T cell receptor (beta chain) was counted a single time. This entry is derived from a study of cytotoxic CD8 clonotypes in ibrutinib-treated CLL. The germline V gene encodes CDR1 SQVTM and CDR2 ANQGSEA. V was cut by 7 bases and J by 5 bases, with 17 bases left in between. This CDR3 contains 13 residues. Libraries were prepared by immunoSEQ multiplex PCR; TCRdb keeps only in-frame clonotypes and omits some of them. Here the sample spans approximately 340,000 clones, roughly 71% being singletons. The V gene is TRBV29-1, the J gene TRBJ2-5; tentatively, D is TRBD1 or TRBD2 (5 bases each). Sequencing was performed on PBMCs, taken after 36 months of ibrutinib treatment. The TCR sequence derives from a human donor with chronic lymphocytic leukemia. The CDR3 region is CSAGPGFQETQYF. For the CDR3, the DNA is TGCAGCGCGGGACCAGGATTTCAGGAGACCCAGTACTTC.